Included here is one TCR beta chain sequence, with context. This sample was taken from a study of CD8 T cells in Susac syndrome. About the study: Each patient with Susac syndrome, at the time of blood draw, was therapy-naive, on corticosteroids, or on intravenous immunoglobulin alone.

Roughly 0.5 to 1 ug RNA was reverse transcribed with random hexamers. TCRdb fed the immunoSEQ multiplex PCR reads into MiXCR, producing one record per CDR3 protein. The table shows 160,000 or so distinct CDR3 sequences, with about 95% occurring only once. CDR1 and CDR2 (germline): SGDLS, YYNGEE. The CDR3 is made up of 16 amino acids. V lost 0 bases, J lost 4 bases, and 16 bases lay in between. Specimen: CD4+ T cells from PBMCs. This clonotype was obtained from a human donor with Susac syndrome. The chain links TRBV9 to TRBJ1-1; D is uncertain. For the CDR3, the DNA is TGTGCCAGCAGCGTAGCTACCGCCGGGAGTGGCACTGAAGCTTTCTTT. As protein: CASSVATAGSGTEAFF.